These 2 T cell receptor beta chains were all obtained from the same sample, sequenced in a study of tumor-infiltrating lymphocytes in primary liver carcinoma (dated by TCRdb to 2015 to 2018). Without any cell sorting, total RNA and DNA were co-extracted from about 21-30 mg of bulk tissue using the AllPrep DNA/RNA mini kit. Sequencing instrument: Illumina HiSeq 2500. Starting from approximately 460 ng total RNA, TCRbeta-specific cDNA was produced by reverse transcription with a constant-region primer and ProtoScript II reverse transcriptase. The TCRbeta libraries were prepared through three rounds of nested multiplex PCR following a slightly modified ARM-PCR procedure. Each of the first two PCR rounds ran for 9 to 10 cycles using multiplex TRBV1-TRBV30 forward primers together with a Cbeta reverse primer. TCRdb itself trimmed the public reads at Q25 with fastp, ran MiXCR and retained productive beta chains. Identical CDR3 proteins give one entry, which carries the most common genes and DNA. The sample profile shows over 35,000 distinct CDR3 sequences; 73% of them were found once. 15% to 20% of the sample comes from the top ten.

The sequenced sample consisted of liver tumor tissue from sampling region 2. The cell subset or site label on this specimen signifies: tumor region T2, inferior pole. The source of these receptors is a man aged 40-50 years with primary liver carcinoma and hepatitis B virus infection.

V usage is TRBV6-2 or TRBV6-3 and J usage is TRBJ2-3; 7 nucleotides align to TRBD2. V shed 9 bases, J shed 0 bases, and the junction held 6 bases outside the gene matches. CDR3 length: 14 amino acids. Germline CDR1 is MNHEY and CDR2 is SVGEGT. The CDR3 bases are TGTGCCAGTATGGGCGGGAGAAGCACAGATACGCAGTATTTT. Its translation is CASMGGRSTDTQYF.

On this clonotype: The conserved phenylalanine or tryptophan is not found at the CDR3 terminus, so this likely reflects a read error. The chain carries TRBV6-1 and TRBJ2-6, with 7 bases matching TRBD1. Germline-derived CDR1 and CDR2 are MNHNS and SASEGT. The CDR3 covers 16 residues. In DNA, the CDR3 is TGTGCCAGCACCGAACAGGGGTTAGCTGGGGCCAATGTCCTGACTATC. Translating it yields CASTEQGLAGANVLTI.